This T cell receptor beta chain emerged from a study of beta chain features in type 1 diabetes. General study findings and limits: Patients showed naive, central memory and Treg TCRB repertoires that appeared more similar than those of healthy donors. PCR, the amplification step, might favor shorter templates, equally in patients and controls.

TCRB transcripts that were expressed got sequenced, as all of the isolated RNA had been reverse transcribed. TCRdb's copy holds only in-frame clones and misses some; the assay was immunoSEQ multiplex PCR. This sample yields under 250,000 clones, of which around an eighth are seen a single time; about 0.027% belongs to the top ten. The table lists this clone with a few counts. Antigen: not known. The CDR3 totals 13 residues. V dropped 4 bases and J dropped 4 bases, with 11 bases sitting between them. Germline CDR1 reads SEHNR; CDR2 reads FQNEAQ (reference sequence). The source of this sequence is a woman aged 40 to 50 in good health. Source material: naive CD4+ T cells from blood. The chain couples TRBV7-9 to TRBJ2-7; a weak D match, TRBD1 (6 bases). The CDR3 sequence is CASSSGTPYEQYF. CDR3 DNA: TGTGCCAGCAGCTCCGGGACACCGTACGAGCAGTACTTC.